This T cell receptor beta chain is from a study of cytotoxic CD8 clonotypes in ibrutinib-treated CLL. Assay used: immunoSEQ multiplex PCR; TCRdb lists only in-frame clones, some missing. The sample has 250,000 to 350,000 clones, approximately 76% seen once. The source is a human donor with chronic lymphocytic leukemia. The sequences come from PBMCs, collected at disease progression, from a patient treated with ibrutinib.

The DNA of the CDR3 is TGTGCCAGCAGTTATAGGGTGGGTCAGCCCCAGCATTTT. Its translation: CASSYRVGQPQHF. This chain uses TRBV6-5 with TRBJ1-5, with D unclear. Germline V gene data show CDR1 as MNHEY and CDR2 as SVGAGI. V was clipped by 3 bases and J by 6 bases, with 9 bases between them. The CDR3 extends over 13 amino acids.